This T cell receptor beta chain was recorded in a study of human T cells and chemical hapten exposure. Concerning this clonotype: Antigen specificity is unknown.

The germline V gene has CDR1 MGHDK and CDR2 SYGVNS. The V gene end was trimmed by 4 bases and the J gene end by 0 bases; junction bases not matched to a gene: 5. CDR3 length equals 15 residues. The study extracted total RNA from unfractionated whole blood. Study-wide findings and caveats: TCRs above 1 in 1000 frequency stayed constant with DPC sensitization.

Individual cDNA molecules had unique molecular identifiers attached to them by the library. In the authors' methods: Samples held a median of roughly 100,000 TCRs, range roughly 20,000–690,600. TCRdb re-called the reads with MiXCR, one entry per CDR3 protein. TCRdb's processing, not the study's, gives the V and J calls here. The sample lists around 120,000 distinct CDR3 sequences; over 7.5% were seen once. Sequencing used whole blood. The receptor was derived from a human donor in good health. Some clones in this sample may be carry-over from other donors' samples. The V gene is TRBV25-1, the J gene TRBJ1-1; 7 bases map to TRBD1. The CDR3 bases are TGTGCCAGCAGTGTGTACAGGGGCATGAACACTGAAGCTTTCTTT. Amino acids: CASSVYRGMNTEAFF.